This paragraph reports one TCR beta chain. Its target is unknown. Trimming removed 5 bases from V and 4 bases from J, with 11 bases in between. CDR3 length: 14 residues. Germline CDR1 and CDR2: MNHEY and SMNVEV (reference sequence). The sample comes from a study of chemoradiotherapy in HPV16-positive cancers. Across the study: Candidate HPV-specific T-cell clones and common TCR motifs came from functional assays in a couple of HPV16-positive patients. General observations from the study: During treatment, candidate HPV-specific clones and E7-related motifs expanded in tumor. The functional HPV-specific definition rests on just a couple of HPV16-positive patients.

Sequencing used immunoSEQ multiplex PCR; TCRdb keeps in-frame clones, though not all of them. The sample lists approximately 19,000 clones, about 86% occurring once. The chain is built from TRBV27 and TRBJ1-4, with a tentative D call TRBD1 (5 bases). The material was blood, obtained from a patient who underwent chemoradiotherapy. The receptor comes from a human donor with HPV-associated anogenital cancer. The CDR3 spells CASSLKGLNEKLFF. DNA for the CDR3: TGTGCCAGCAGTCTGAAGGGACTTAATGAAAAACTGTTTTTT.